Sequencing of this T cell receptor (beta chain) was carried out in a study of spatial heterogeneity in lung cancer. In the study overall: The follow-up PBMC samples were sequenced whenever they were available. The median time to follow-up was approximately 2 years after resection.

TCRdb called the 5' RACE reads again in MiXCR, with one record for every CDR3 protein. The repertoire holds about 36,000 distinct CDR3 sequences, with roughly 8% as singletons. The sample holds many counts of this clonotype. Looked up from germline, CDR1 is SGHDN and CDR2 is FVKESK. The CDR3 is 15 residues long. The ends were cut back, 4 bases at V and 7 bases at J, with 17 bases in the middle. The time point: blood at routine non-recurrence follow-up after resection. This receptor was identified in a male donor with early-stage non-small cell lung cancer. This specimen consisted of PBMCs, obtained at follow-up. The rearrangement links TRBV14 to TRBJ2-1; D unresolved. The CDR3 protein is CASSPGPLLGNEQFF. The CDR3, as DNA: TGTGCCAGCAGCCCCGGGCCCCTCTTGGGGAATGAGCAGTTCTTC.